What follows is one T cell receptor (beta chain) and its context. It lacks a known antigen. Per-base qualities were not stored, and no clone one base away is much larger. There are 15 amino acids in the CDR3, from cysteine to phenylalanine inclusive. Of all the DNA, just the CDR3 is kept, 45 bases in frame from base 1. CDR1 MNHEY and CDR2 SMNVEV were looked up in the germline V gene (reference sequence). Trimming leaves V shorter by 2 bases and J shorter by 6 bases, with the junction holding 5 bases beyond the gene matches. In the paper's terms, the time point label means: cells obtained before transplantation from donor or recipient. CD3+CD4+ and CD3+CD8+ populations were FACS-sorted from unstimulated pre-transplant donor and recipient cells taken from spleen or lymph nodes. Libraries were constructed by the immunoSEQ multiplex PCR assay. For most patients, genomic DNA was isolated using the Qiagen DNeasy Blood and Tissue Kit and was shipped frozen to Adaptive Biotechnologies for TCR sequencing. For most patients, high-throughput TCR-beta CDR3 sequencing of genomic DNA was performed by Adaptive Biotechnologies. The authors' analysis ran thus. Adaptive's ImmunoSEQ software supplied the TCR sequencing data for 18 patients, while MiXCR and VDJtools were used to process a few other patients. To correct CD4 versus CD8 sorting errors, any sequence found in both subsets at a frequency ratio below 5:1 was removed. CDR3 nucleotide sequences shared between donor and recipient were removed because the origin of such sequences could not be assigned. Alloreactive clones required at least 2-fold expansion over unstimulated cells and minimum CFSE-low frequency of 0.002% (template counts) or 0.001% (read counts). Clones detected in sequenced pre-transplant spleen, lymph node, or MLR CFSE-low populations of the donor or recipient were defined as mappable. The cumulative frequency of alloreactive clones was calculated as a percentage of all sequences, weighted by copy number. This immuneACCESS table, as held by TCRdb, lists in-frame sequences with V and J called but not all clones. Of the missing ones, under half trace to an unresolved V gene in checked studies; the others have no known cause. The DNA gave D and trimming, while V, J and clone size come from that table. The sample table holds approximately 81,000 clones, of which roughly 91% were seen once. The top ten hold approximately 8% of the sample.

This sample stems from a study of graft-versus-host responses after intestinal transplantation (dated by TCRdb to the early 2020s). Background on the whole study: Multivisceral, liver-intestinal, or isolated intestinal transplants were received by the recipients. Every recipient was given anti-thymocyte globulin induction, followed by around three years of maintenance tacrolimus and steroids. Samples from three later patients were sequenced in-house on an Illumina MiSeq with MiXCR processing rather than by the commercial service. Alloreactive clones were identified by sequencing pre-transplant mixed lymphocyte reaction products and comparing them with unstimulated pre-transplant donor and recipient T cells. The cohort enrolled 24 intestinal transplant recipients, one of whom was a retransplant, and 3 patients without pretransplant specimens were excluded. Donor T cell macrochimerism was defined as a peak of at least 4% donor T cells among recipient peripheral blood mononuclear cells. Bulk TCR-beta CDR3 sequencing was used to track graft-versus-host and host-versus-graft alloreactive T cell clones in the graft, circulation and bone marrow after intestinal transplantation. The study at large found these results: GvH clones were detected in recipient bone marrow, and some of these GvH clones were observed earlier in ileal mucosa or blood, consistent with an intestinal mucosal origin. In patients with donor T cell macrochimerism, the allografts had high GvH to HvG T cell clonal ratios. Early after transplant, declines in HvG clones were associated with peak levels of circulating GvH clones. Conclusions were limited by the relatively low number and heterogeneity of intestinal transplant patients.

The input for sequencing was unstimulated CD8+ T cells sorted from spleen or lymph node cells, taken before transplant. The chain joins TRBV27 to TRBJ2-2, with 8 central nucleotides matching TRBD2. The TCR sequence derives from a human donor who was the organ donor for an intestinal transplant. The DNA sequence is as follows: TGTGCCAGCAGTTTAATCGGGGGGGCCTCCGGGGAGCTGTTTTTT. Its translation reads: CASSLIGGASGELFF.